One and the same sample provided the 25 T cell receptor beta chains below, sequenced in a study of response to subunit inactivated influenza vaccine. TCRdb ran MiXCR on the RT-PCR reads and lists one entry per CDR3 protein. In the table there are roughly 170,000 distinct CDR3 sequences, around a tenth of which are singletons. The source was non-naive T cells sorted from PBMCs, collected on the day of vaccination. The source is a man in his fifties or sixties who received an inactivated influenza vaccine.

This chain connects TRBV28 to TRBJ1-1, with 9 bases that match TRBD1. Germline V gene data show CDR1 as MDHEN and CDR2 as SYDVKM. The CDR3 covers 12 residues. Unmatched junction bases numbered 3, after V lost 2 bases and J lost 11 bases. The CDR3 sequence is CASSLPDRGAFF. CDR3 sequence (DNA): TGTGCCAGCAGTTTACCGGACAGGGGCGCTTTCTTT.

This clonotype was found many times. The CDR3 here is CASSRLGLAGADTQYF. The CDR3 region has the DNA TGTGCCAGCAGCCGGCTCGGACTAGCGGGAGCAGATACGCAGTATTTT. The chain carries TRBV3-1 and TRBJ2-3; TRBD2 matches 13 bases. V lost 4 bases to trimming and J lost 4 bases; unmatched junction nucleotides: 5. CDR1 and CDR2 (germline): LGHDT, YNNKEL (reference sequence). The CDR3 is 16 amino acids.

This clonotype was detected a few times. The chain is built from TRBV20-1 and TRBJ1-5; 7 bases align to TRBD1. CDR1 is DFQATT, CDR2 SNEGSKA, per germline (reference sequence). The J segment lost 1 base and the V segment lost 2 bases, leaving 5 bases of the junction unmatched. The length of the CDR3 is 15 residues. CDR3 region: CSARLTGRSNQPQHF. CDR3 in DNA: TGCAGTGCTAGATTGACAGGGCGCAGCAATCAGCCCCAGCATTTT.

DNA of the CDR3: TGTGCCAGCAGTTACTGGACGGGGCTTTACAATGAGCAGTTCTTC. Translation gives CASSYWTGLYNEQFF. This chain uses TRBV6-2 or TRBV6-3 with TRBJ2-1, with D perhaps assigned TRBD1 or TRBD2 (5 bases each). Germline V gene data show CDR1 as MNHEY and CDR2 as SVGEGT. Between the trimmed V and J ends, which lost 1 base and 4 bases, there was a span of 11 bases. This CDR3 has 15 amino acids.

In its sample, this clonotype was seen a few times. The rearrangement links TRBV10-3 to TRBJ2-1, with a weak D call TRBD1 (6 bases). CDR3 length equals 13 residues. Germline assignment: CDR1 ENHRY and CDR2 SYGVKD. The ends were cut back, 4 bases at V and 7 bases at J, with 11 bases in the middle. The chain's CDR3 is CAISGNRENEQFF. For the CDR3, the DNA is TGTGCCATCAGTGGGAACAGGGAGAATGAGCAGTTCTTC.

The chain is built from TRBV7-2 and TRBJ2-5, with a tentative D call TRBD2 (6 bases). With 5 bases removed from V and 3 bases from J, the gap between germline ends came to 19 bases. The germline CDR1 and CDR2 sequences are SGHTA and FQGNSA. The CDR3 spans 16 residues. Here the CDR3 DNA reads TGTGCCAGCAGCCCCCCGGGGGTGCGGACAAAAGAGACCCAGTACTTC. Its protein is CASSPPGVRTKETQYF.

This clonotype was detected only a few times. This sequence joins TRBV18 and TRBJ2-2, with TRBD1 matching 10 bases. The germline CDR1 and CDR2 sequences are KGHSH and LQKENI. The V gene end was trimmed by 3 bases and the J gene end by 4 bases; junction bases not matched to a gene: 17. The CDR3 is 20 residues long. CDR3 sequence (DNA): TGTGCCAGCTCACCCCAGGGACAGGGGTCTACTCTGAGTCTCACCGGGGAGCTGTTTTTT. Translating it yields CASSPQGQGSTLSLTGELFF. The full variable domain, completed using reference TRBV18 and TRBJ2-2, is NAGVMQNPRHLVRRRGQEARLRCSPMKGHSHVYWYRQLPEEGLKFMVYLQKENIIDESGMPKERFSAEFPKEGPSILRIQQVVRGDSAAYFCASSPQGQGSTLSLTGELFFGEGSRLTVL.

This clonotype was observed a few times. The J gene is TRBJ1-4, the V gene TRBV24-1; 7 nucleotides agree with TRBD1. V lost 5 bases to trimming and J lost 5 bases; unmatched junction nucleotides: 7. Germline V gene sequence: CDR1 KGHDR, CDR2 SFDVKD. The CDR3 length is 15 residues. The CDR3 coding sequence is TGTGCCACCAGTGGATTCGAGACAGGGAATGAAAAACTGTTTTTT. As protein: CATSGFETGNEKLFF.

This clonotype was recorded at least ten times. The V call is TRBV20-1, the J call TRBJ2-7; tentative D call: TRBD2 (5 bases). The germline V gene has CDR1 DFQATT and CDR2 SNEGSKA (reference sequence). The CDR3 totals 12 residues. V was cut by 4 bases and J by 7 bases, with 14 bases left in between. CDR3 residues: CSAISAPEEQYF. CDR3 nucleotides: TGCAGTGCTATTAGCGCCCCCGAGGAGCAGTACTTC.

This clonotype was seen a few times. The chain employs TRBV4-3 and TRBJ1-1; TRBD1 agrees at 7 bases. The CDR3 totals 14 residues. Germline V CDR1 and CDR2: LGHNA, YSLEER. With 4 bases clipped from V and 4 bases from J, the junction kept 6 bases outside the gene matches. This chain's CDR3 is CASSLSYRGTEAFF. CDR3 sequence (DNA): TGCGCCAGCAGCCTAAGTTACAGGGGCACTGAAGCTTTCTTT.

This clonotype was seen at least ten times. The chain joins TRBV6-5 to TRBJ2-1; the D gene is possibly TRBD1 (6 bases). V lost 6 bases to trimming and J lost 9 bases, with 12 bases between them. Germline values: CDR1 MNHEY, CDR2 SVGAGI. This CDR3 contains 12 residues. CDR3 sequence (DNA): TGTGCCAGCAGCCGAAGGGGGAGTGAGCAGTTCTTC. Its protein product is CASSRRGSEQFF.

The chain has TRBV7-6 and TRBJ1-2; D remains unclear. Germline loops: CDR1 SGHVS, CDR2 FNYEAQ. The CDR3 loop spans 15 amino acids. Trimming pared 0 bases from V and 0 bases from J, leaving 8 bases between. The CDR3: CASSLAASPNYGYTF. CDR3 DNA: TGTGCCAGCAGCTTAGCTGCCAGCCCTAACTATGGCTACACCTTC.

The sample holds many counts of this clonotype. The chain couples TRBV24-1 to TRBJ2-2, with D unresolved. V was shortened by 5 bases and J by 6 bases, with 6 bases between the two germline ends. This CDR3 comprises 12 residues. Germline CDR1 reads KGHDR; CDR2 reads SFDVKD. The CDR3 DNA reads TGTGCCACCAGTGTCCGGGCCGGGGAGCTGTTTTTT. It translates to CATSVRAGELFF.

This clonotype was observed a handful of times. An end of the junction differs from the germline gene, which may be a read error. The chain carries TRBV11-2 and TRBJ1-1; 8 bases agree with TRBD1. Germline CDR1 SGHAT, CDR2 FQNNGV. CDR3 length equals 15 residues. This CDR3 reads CASSPGQGVGTEVFF. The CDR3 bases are TGTGCCAGCAGCCCAGGACAGGGAGTAGGCACTGAAGTTTTCTTT.

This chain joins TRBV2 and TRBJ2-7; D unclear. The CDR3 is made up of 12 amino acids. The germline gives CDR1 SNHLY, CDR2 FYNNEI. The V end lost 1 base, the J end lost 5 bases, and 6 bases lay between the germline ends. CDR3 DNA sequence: TGTGCCAGCAGTGAAGGGTGGGACGAGCAGTACTTC. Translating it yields CASSEGWDEQYF.

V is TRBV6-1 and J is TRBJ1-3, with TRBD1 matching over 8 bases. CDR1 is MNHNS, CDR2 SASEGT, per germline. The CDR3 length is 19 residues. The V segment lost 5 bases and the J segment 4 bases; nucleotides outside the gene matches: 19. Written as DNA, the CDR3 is TGTGCCAGCAGTACCATAGCCGGGACAGGATTTATCACGGGAAACACCATATATTTT. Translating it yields CASSTIAGTGFITGNTIYF.

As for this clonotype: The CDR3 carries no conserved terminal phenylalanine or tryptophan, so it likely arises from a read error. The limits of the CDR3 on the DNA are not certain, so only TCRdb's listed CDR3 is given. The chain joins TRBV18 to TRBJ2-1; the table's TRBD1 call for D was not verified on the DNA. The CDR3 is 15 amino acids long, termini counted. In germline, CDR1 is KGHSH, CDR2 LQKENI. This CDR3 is CASSADRGLLGQPLV.

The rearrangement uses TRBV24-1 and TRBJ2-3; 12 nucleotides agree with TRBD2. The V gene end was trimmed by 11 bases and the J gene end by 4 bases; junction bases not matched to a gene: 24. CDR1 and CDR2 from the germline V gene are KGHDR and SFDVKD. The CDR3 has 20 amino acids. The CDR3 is CANQKGWASGRASLADTQYF. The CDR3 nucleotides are TGTGCCAACCAAAAAGGGTGGGCTAGCGGGAGGGCCTCCCTCGCAGATACGCAGTATTTT.

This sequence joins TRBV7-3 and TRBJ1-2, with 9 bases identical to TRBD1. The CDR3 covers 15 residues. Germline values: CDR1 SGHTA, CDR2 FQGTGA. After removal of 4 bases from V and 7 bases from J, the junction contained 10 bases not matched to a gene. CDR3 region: CASSSDPGQGSGYTF. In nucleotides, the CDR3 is TGTGCCAGCAGCTCGGATCCGGGACAGGGTTCTGGCTACACCTTC.

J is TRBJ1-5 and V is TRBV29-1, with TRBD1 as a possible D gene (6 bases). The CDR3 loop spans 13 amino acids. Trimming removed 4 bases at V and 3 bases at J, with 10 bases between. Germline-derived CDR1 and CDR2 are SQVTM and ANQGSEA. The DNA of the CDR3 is TGCAGCGTTGTGGACAGCCTCAATCAGCCCCAGCATTTT. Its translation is CSVVDSLNQPQHF.

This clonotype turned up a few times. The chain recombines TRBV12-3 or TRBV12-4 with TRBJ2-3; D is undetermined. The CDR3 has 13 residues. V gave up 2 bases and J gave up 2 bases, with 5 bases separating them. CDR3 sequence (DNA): TGTGCCAGCAGTTTATTCCTCACAGATACGCAGTATTTT. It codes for CASSLFLTDTQYF.

Here the CDR3 reads CASSLMGTGGNEQYF. CDR3 nucleotide sequence: TGTGCCAGCAGCTTAATGGGGACAGGGGGTAACGAGCAGTACTTC. V is TRBV7-8 and J is TRBJ2-7; 11 nucleotides line up with TRBD1. CDR3 length: 15 residues. The junction had 5 bases not matched to a gene; V was cut back by 2 bases and J by 5 bases. The germline CDR1 and CDR2 sequences are SGHVS and FQNEAQ.

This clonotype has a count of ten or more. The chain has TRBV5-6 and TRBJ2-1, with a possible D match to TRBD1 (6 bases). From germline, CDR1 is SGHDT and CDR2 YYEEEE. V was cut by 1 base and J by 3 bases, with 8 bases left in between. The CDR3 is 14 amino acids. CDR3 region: CASSLTGSYNEQFF. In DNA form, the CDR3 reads TGTGCCAGCAGCTTGACAGGGAGCTACAATGAGCAGTTCTTC.

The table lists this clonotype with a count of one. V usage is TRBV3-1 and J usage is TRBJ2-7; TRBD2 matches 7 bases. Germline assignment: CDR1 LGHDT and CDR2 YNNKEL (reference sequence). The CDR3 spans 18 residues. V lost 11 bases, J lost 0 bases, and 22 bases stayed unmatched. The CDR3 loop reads CAFCFNAGAWWSSYEQYF. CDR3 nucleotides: TGTGCCTTCTGTTTTAATGCGGGAGCCTGGTGGAGCTCCTACGAGCAGTACTTC.

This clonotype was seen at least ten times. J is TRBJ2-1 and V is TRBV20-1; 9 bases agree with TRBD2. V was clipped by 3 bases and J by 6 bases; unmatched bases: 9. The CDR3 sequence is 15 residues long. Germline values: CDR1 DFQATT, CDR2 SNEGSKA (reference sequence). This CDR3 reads CSASQTSGGLNEQFF. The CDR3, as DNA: TGCAGTGCTAGTCAGACTAGCGGTGGACTCAATGAGCAGTTCTTC.